A single TCR beta chain is shown here with its context. The target of this receptor is not known. Base qualities were left out, and no much larger clone turns up one base away. This record belongs to a study of cytomegalovirus exposure and HLA in healthy donors (dated by TCRdb to about 2017). In the study overall: According to an earlier analysis of 587 of the donors, about 179 million T cells yielded 90 million to 130 million unique TCR beta sequences and about 280 Gb of sequence data. An early release that covered about 600 HLA-typed donors contained approximately 300 gigabases of sequencing data and 85 million to 100 million unique TCR sequences. The genetic ancestry cluster associated with self-reported Caucasian donors included over 80% of the roughly 360 genotyped donors. The study aimed to test whether signatures of past pathogen exposure could be identified by cataloging public T cell receptors. The study used immunosequencing to profile the T cell repertoires of 670 or so subjects and linked those repertoires to cytomegalovirus serostatus. In addition to the first cohort of hundreds of subjects, a separate validation cohort of approximately 130 different subjects was used. To predict cytomegalovirus infection status, the study combined high-throughput TCR immunosequencing, statistical association of individual TCRs with disease status, and machine learning. A later analysis re-examined previously published TCR beta repertoires from just over 650 donors and added high-resolution HLA genotyping to investigate patterns of TCR occurrence. The later analysis used no new phenotypic data to find candidate immune exposures, relying instead on TCR beta sequences and their occurrence across donors. To decide whether each TCR beta V gene segment behaved as functional or pseudogenic, an earlier analysis of some 600 of the donors relied on high-throughput TCR beta sequencing. Alongside the repertoire data, information on donor age, sex, ethnicity and CMV serostatus was compiled. In a later genetic analysis, genome-wide SNP genotypes for about 55% of the roughly 670 donors were used, and that subset was treated as a discovery cohort. Every discovery cohort repertoire had been produced on one sequencing platform. HLA typing covered class I and class II loci at four-digit resolution. The number of donors typed differed by locus, with roughly 620-640 for A, B, C, DRB1 and DQB1, over 500 for DQA1, some 570 for DPA1, and over 400 for DPB1. Roughly 5 DR-DQ haplotypes were handled as single units for association and clustering, since linkage in the cohort was strong. Among about 360 genotyped donors of the cohort, an average of around 240,000 unique TCR beta nucleotide sequences were sequenced per donor, around 20% of them non-productive. General study outcomes and caveats: Because HLA typing was unavailable for some donors at each locus, only the typed subset was used in association tests. In an earlier analysis of around 600 of the donors, most TCR beta V segments were observed in productive rearrangements about 87% or about 30% of the time, broadly matching IMGT annotations. Compared with the approximately 600-donor mean, donors in an Asian-associated ancestry cluster had fewer N-insertions in productive TCRs, according to a later genetic analysis. CMV serostatus was the only immune exposure information available for the cohort. The 87-base-pair reads could not distinguish some IMGT-functional V segments, including TRBV6-2 and TRBV6-3, so those segments were excluded. About 17 rarely observed V segments, including chromosome 9 orphons, were excluded from the earlier analysis of 550 to 700 of the donors because counts were too low. A further reported finding was that TCR beta sequences accurately predicted the HLA-A and HLA-B alleles for most subjects in the first cohort. In vitro tests confirmed that three of the cytomegalovirus-associated TCR beta chains recognize cytomegalovirus antigens. Strong co-occurrence of HLA alleles, especially DR and DQ, made assigning TCR associations to individual alleles difficult. According to a later analysis, TCR association rates differed among HLA loci, with DRB1 alleles showing the most associated TCRs and HLA-C alleles showing the fewest. In this cohort, only TCR beta chains were sequenced, and detectable features were limited by the absence of alpha or paired-chain data. A later analysis associated about 17,000 TCR beta sequences with specific HLA alleles at a false discovery rate of 0.05. The sequencing pipeline was judged likely to have produced a cluster of highly shared sequence variants as a technical artifact. The presence/absence analyses assumed that sequencing depth was roughly uniform across donors, and that assumption may not be true. The study listed 150 to 200 TCR beta chains as associated with cytomegalovirus. An association between a missense DCLRE1C variant and V-gene and J-gene trimming of TCR beta chains was found in a later genetic analysis and replicated in an independent cohort. In both the original and validation cohorts, the classifier was reported to diagnose cytomegalovirus status with high specificity and sensitivity. Correlated functional status among segregating V segments might reflect linkage disequilibrium, but an unknown experimental factor could not be ruled out. Compared with equally common non-associated chains, HLA-associated TCR beta chains in a later analysis were more clonally expanded and had lower generation probabilities. Several of the top co-occurrence clusters appeared to be linked to parvovirus B19, influenza, CMV and Epstein-Barr virus, according to a later analysis. While some public TCRs were present in many individuals, most TCR sequences turned up only very rarely across donors. In a later analysis, most CMV-associated TCR beta chains were found to appear HLA-restricted, with HLA associations seemingly driven largely by CMV exposure. The authors suggested that the approach could potentially be generalized to other disease states and immunological phenotypes.

Library construction relied on the immunoSEQ multiplex PCR assay. For the multiplex PCR, a mixture combining 60 forward primers for TCR Vbeta segments and 13 reverse primers for TCR Jbeta segments was used. The CDR3 region of rearranged TCR beta genes was amplified from genomic DNA by a multiplex PCR assay. Amplified TCR beta libraries were sequenced as 87-base-pair reads on the Illumina HiSeq System. The study's processing was this. Across the roughly 600 repertoires, a later analysis counted 75 million to 90 million unique TCR beta chains, 9.5 million to 12 million of which were shared by at least two donors. Raw reads were error-corrected and collapsed into unique sequences by a nearest-neighbor algorithm in which closely related sequences were merged to remove PCR and sequencing errors. To assign V, D and J gene segments, CDR3 sequences were aligned to IMGT reference sequences. For a sequence to be retained, a match of at least six nucleotides was required to both a V gene segment and a J gene segment. A rearrangement counted as productive if the CDR3 had no stop codons and remained in frame with V and J, and every other rearrangement counted as non-productive. Following IMGT convention, CDR3 was defined as the stretch from the second conserved V-encoded cysteine up to the conserved J-encoded phenylalanine. In an earlier analysis of more than 550 of the donors, sequences lacking an unambiguous match to a single V gene segment were excluded. An earlier analysis of 587 of the donors called V segments functional above 56.7% productive rearrangements and segregating when the between-donor standard deviation exceeded 5%. A statistical classification framework was developed to diagnose cytomegalovirus status using the catalog of TCR beta chain sequences. V and J gene assignment, in a later analysis, came from comparing TCR nucleotide sequences with IMGT/GENE-DB human TR gene sequences. In a later analysis, CDR3 sequences and most-parsimonious VDJ recombination scenarios were assigned using the TCRdist pipeline. A later analysis defined each TCR beta chain by its CDR3 amino acid sequence plus V-gene family, and excluded reads lacking a unique V-gene family. In a later analysis, 450 to 600 highly shared, low-generation-probability nucleotide sequences were removed to address suspected cross-contamination and a sequencing artifact. In a later analysis, a clonal expansion index was calculated for each public chain from normalized within-repertoire ranks of inferred template counts. In a later analysis, generation probabilities were computed with a VDJ recombination model fitted to out-of-frame rearrangements, and the resulting probabilities were checked against IGoR. A later analysis scored TCR-TCR, TCR-HLA and TCR-CMV co-occurrence with hypergeometric tests, applying a repertoire-size bias correction to TCR pairs. In a later analysis, false discovery rates were estimated by permuting HLA or CMV assignments 20 times. In a later analysis, co-occurring TCRs were grouped with DBSCAN, and TCRdist sequence similarity was added when clustering was performed within HLA-allele-positive subsets. Repertoires with fewer than 30,000 or more than 120,000 public chains were left out of co-occurrence clustering, as were five repertoires with anomalous nucleotide sharing. In its TCRdb copy, this immuneACCESS table keeps in-frame sequences only and misses some clones. Where compared with another copy, unresolved V genes explain less than half of these, and the others have no known cause. V and J calls and clone size are as listed in that table; D and trimming were resolved from the DNA. The sample table lists 150,000 to 200,000 clones, around 82% of them with a count of one. Roughly 13% of the sample is in the top ten clones.

The cohort comprised fewer than 750 healthy bone marrow donors. Cohort members were all nominally healthy when sampled, although unrecorded immune exposures were likely present. The donor tested CMV seropositive, placing the donor among the 289 seropositive members of the cohort. A peripheral blood sample was provided by each donor, and peripheral blood mononuclear cells were used for TCR beta sequencing. Genomic DNA was extracted from the blood cell samples with the Qiagen DNeasy Blood Extraction Kit. Looking up the germline V gene yields CDR1 SGHVS and CDR2 FNYEAQ. CDR3 length: 17 amino acids, cysteine to phenylalanine. Only the CDR3 region is kept as DNA, spanning 51 bases read in frame from base 1. The V and J ends are trimmed by 0 bases and 4 bases, leaving 16 bases between them.

Material for sequencing was PBMCs. The clonotype comes from a woman in her 50s in good health and CMV-seropositive. The rearranged chain carries TRBV7-6 and TRBJ2-1; the D gene is perhaps TRBD1, on 6 matching bases. The DNA sequence follows: TGTGCCAGCAGCTTAGCGCATTTGACAGGCGCATACAATGAGCAGTTCTTC. Translated, this is CASSLAHLTGAYNEQFF.